This section outlines one TCR beta chain sequence together with its context. This sample is drawn from a study of blood T cell repertoires in COVID-19. On the study more broadly: COVID-19 samples from acute and convalescent phases originated in the United States, Italy and Spain.

The ends lost 4 bases at V and 15 bases at J; junction bases unmatched: 16. Germline V gene data show CDR1 as SGHDT and CDR2 as YYEEEE. The CDR3 loop spans 14 amino acids. Original analysis: Estimated nucleated cell counts came from reference gene primer amplification. The assay was immunoSEQ multiplex PCR, and TCRdb's table has in-frame clones only and misses some. That table furnishes V, J and clone size, whereas the DNA furnished D and trimming. The sample has around 130,000 clones; approximately 87% are singletons. The sample consisted of peripheral blood. The receptor was isolated from a woman in her forties or fifties with acute or convalescent COVID-19. This chain links TRBV5-6 with TRBJ2-1; 7 bases are a match to TRBD1. The DNA for the CDR3 is TGTGCCAGCAGCCCTCCGGGACAGTCATCGGTTGGGTTCTTC. This translates into CASSPPGQSSVGFF.